This T cell receptor (beta chain) emerged from a study of CD8+CD57+ T cells in acquired aplastic anemia. Study information: Isolated CD4+ and CD8+ cells, once sorted, yielded DNA averaging about 3 ug. Healthy donors yielded some 9.9 million CD4+ cell reads on average. Study findings and constraints: The study found no significant CD8+ Simpson's diversity difference between patients and controls. Around 29 shared CD8+ CDR3s appeared highly expressed within patients' immunodominant clones.

Genomic DNA constituted the template upon which TCR beta VDJ and CDR3 profiling was performed. TCRdb used MiXCR to reprocess the reads, holding one entry per CDR3 protein. The table records about 400,000 distinct CDR3 sequences, 65% to 80% of them present only once. This clonotype was counted a single time. Antigen: not known. A read error may produce the germline difference seen at one junction end. The CDR3 extends over 14 amino acids. Per the germline V gene, CDR1 is LNHDA and CDR2 is SQIVND (reference sequence). The receptor's source is a human donor in good health, serving as a control. J is TRBJ2-3 and V is TRBV19; D might be TRBD2 (7 bases). Sequenced: sorted CD4+, CD8+, or CD8+CD57+ T cells (not recorded which) from PBMCs. The CDR3 spells CASSGGHSTDTQFF. The DNA for the CDR3 is TGTGCCAGTAGCGGGGGGCACAGCACAGATACGCAGTTTTTC.